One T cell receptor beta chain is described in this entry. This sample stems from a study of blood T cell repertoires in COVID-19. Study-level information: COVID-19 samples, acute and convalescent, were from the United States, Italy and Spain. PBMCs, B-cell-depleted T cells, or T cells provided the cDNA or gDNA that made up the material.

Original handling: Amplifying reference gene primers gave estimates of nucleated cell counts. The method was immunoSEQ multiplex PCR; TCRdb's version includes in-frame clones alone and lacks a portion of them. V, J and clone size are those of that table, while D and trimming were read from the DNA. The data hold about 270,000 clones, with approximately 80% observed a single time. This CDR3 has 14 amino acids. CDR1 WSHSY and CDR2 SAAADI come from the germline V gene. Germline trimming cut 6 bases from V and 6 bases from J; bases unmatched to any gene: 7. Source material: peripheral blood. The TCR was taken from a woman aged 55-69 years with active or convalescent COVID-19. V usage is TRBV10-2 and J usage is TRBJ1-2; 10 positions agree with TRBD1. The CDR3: CASRGDRGSNGYTF. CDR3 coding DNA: TGCGCCAGCAGAGGGGACAGGGGTAGTAATGGCTACACCTTC.